Listed here are 15 T cell receptor beta chains from one sample, sequenced in a study of blood T cell repertoires in COVID-19. Here immunoSEQ multiplex PCR was the method, and the copy in TCRdb shows in-frame clones only, minus some. Here the sample spans 150,000 or so clones, roughly 89% being singletons. Specimen: PBMCs or T cells enriched from blood (not recorded which). The source of these receptors is a man aged 45-65 years who had recovered from COVID-19.

The gene calls are TRBV3-1 (or the pseudogene TRBV3-2) and TRBJ1-1; D gene unclear. The CDR3 has 11 residues. The germline V and J ends were trimmed by 8 bases and 1 base, with 5 bases remaining between them. Germline CDR1 and CDR2: LGHDT and YNNKEL (reference sequence). CDR3 DNA: TGTGCCAGCGCGTGGAACACTGAAGCTTTCTTT. The encoded protein is CASAWNTEAFF.

J is TRBJ1-2 and V is TRBV5-1, with D perhaps matching TRBD1 (5 bases). Germline V gene sequence: CDR1 SGHRS, CDR2 YFSETQ. This CDR3 contains 14 residues. V gave up 0 bases and J gave up 5 bases, with 11 bases separating them. For the CDR3, the DNA is TGCGCCAGCAGCTTGGAGACAGCAAGTTATGGCTACACCTTC. Amino acid sequence: CASSLETASYGYTF.

The chain carries TRBV18 and TRBJ1-2, with 7 positions matching TRBD1. The CDR3 length is 15 residues. CDR1 and CDR2 from the germline V gene are KGHSH and LQKENI. V dropped 3 bases and J dropped 5; count of bases not matched to a gene: 9. The CDR3 DNA is TGTGCCAGCTCACCCGAGGAGGGGGCAGGTTATGGCTACACCTTC. Its protein is CASSPEEGAGYGYTF.

A word on this clone: A much bigger clone sits one base away, suggesting this may be a read error. Distinct nucleotide sequences in the sample also encode this CDR3. The chain uses TRBV7-9 and TRBJ1-4; D is possibly TRBD1 (6 bases). This CDR3 has 14 amino acids. In germline, CDR1 is SEHNR, CDR2 FQNEAQ (reference sequence). The CDR3, as DNA: TGTGCCAGCAGCGCCGGGACAATGAATGAAAAACTATTTTTT. Its protein product is CASSAGTMNEKLFF.

The rearrangement joins TRBV29-1 to TRBJ1-2, with D tentatively TRBD1 (6 bases). The germline V and J ends were trimmed by 3 bases and 4 bases, with 12 bases remaining between them. CDR1 and CDR2 (germline): SQVTM, ANQGSEA. CDR3 length equals 13 residues. The CDR3 region is CSVDGRGGYGYTF. CDR3 bases: TGCAGCGTTGACGGTAGGGGGGGCTATGGCTACACCTTC.

The rearrangement uses TRBV11-3 and TRBJ2-1; no clear D. CDR1 SGHNT and CDR2 YENEEA come from the germline V gene. V shed 2 bases and J shed 10 bases, with 6 bases lying between them. CDR3 length equals 11 residues. In nucleotides, the CDR3 is TGTGCCAGCAGCTTAATGGCAGAGCAGTTCTTC. Translated: CASSLMAEQFF.

This sequence joins TRBV3-1 (or the pseudogene TRBV3-2) and TRBJ2-3, with unresolved D. Germline-derived CDR1 and CDR2 are LGHDT and YNNKEL (reference sequence). The ends were cut back, 1 base at V and 7 bases at J, with 6 bases in the middle. The CDR3 runs 12 residues. CDR3 nucleotides: TGTGCCAGCAGCCAAGTTTCATATACGCAGTATTTT. Translation gives CASSQVSYTQYF.

The chain links TRBV4-2 to TRBJ2-7; the D gene is possibly TRBD2 (5 bases). Germline V gene lookup returns CDR1 LGHNA and CDR2 YNFKEQ. CDR3 length equals 17 residues. The V end was cut by 0 bases, the J end by 6 bases, with 21 bases between. CDR3 in amino acids: CASSQDAVWNGEFEQYV. The CDR3 bases are TGTGCCAGCAGCCAAGATGCGGTTTGGAACGGGGAGTTCGAGCAGTACGTC.

This clone has only one observation. The genes are TRBV2 and TRBJ1-4, with no clear D. V lost 8 bases to trimming and J lost 0 bases, with 13 bases between them. Germline V gives CDR1 SNHLY, CDR2 FYNNEI. The CDR3 consists of 15 residues. The CDR3 region is CASGSARATNEKLFF. The CDR3 DNA reads as TGTGCCAGCGGGTCAGCGCGTGCAACTAATGAAAAACTGTTTTTT. The variable domain in full, completed from reference TRBV2 and TRBJ1-4, reads EPEVTQTPSHQVTQMGQEVILRCVPISNHLYFYWYRQILGQKVEFLVSFYNNEISEKSEIFDDQFSVERPDGSNFTLKIRSTKLEDSAMYFCASGSARATNEKLFFGSGTQLSVL.

The V and J genes are TRBV7-8 and TRBJ1-1; 7 nucleotides match TRBD1. CDR3 length equals 16 residues. Germline trimming cut 5 bases from V and 1 base from J; bases unmatched to any gene: 10. Germline V gene data show CDR1 as SGHVS and CDR2 as FQNEAQ. The CDR3 DNA follows: TGTGCCAGCAGCCTGAGGAGGGGGCTCGGGAACACTGAAGCTTTCTTT. The encoded protein is CASSLRRGLGNTEAFF.

V usage is TRBV28 and J usage is TRBJ1-4, with D tentatively TRBD1 (6 bases). The CDR3 has 16 amino acids. The V gene lost 8 bases and the J gene lost 7 bases, with 23 bases spanning the gap. Germline values: CDR1 MDHEN, CDR2 SYDVKM. The CDR3 loop reads CASVGGDADSVEKLFF. CDR3 DNA sequence: TGTGCCAGCGTAGGGGGGGATGCGGACAGCGTTGAAAAACTGTTTTTT.

The rearrangement links TRBV19 to TRBJ2-1; 7 bases fit TRBD2. The CDR3 spans 13 residues. Looked up from germline, CDR1 is LNHDA and CDR2 is SQIVND (reference sequence). J gave up 4 bases and V 11 bases, and 8 bases lay outside the gene matches. In DNA form, the CDR3 reads TGTGCCTCAAACACGGGGGGATACAATGAGCAGTTCTTC. Translation: CASNTGGYNEQFF.

The chain carries TRBV20-1 and TRBJ2-7; 11 bases are a match to TRBD2. CDR3 length equals 15 residues. The V gene end was trimmed by 3 bases and the J gene end by 6 bases; junction bases not matched to a gene: 10. Germline V CDR1 and CDR2: DFQATT, SNEGSKA (reference sequence). The CDR3 reads CSASLGLAGGSEQYF. In DNA form, the CDR3 reads TGCAGTGCTAGTCTTGGGCTAGCGGGAGGAAGCGAGCAGTACTTC.

The chain carries TRBV11-3 and TRBJ2-2; D is perhaps TRBD1 (6 bases). The CDR3 consists of 15 residues. Germline CDR1 reads SGHNT; CDR2 reads YENEEA. Trimming pared 5 bases from V and 1 base from J, leaving 11 bases between. The CDR3 sequence is CASSQGQMNTGELFF. The CDR3 nucleotides are TGTGCCAGCAGCCAAGGACAGATGAACACCGGGGAGCTGTTTTTT. The entire variable domain, with the rest obtained from reference TRBV11-3 and TRBJ2-2, is as follows: EAGVVQSPRYKIIEKKQPVAFWCNPISGHNTLYWYLQNLGQGPELLIRYENEEAVDDSQLPKDRFSAERLKGVDSTLKIQPAELGDSAVYLCASSQGQMNTGELFFGEGSRLTVL.

V usage is TRBV5-1 and J usage is TRBJ2-5, with 7 bases matching TRBD2. Trimming at V came to 4 bases and at J to 1 base, leaving 19 bases not matched to a gene. Germline-derived CDR1 and CDR2 are SGHRS and YFSETQ. CDR3 size: 19 residues. The CDR3 reads CASSTGKGLAEGFQETQYF. The CDR3 coding sequence is TGCGCCAGCAGCACTGGGAAGGGGCTAGCGGAGGGATTCCAAGAGACCCAGTACTTC.